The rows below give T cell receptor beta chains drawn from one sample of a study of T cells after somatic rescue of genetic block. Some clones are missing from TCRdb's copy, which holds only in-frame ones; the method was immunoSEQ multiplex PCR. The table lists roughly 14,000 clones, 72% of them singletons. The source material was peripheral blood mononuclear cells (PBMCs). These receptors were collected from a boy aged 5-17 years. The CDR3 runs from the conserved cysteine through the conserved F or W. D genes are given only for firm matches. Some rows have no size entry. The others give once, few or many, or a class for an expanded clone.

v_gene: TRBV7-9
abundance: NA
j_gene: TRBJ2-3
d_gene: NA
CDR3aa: CASSLMTPTDTQYF
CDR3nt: TGTGCCAGCAGCTTGATGACTCCCACAGATACGCAGTATTTT

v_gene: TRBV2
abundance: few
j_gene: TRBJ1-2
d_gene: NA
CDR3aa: CASSEDTGIYGYTF
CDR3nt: TGTGCCAGCAGTGAAGATACAGGGATCTATGGCTACACCTTC

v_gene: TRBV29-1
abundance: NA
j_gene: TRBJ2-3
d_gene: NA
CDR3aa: CSVEKGSDTQYF
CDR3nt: TGCAGCGTTGAGAAGGGATCAGATACGCAGTATTTT

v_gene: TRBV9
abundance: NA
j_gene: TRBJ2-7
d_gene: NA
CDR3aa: CASSVHRDWRYEQYF
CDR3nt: TGTGCCAGCAGCGTCCACCGGGACTGGCGTTACGAGCAGTACTTC

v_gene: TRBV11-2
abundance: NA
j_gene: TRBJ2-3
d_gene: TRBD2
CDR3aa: CASSLGLARTDTQYF
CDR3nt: TGTGCCAGCAGCTTAGGACTAGCCCGCACAGATACGCAGTATTTT

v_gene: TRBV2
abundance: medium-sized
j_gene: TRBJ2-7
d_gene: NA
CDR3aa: CASSATDGFYEQYF
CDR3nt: TGTGCCAGCAGTGCCACGGACGGATTCTACGAGCAGTACTTC

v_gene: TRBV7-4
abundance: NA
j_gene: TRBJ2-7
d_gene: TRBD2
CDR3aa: CASGFATSGSYEQYF
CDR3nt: TGTGCCAGCGGCTTCGCGACTAGCGGTTCCTACGAGCAGTACTTC

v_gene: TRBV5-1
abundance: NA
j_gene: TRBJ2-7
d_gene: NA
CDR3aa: CASSLGLPPGVYEQYF
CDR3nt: TGCGCCAGCAGCTTGGGACTTCCCCCCGGGGTATACGAGCAGTACTTC

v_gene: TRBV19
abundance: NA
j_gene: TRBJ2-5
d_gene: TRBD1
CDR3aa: CASNTQGAVETQYF
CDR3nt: TGTGCCAGTAATACGCAGGGGGCAGTGGAGACCCAGTACTTC

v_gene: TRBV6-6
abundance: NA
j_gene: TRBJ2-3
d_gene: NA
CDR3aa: CASSYSKGLSTDTQYF
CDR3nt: TGTGCCAGCAGTTACTCGAAGGGGTTGAGCACAGATACGCAGTATTTT

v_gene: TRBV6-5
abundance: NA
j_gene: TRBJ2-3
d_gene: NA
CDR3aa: CASSSQSRSGTDTQYF
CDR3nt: TGTGCCAGCAGTTCCCAATCCAGGTCAGGTACAGATACGCAGTATTTT